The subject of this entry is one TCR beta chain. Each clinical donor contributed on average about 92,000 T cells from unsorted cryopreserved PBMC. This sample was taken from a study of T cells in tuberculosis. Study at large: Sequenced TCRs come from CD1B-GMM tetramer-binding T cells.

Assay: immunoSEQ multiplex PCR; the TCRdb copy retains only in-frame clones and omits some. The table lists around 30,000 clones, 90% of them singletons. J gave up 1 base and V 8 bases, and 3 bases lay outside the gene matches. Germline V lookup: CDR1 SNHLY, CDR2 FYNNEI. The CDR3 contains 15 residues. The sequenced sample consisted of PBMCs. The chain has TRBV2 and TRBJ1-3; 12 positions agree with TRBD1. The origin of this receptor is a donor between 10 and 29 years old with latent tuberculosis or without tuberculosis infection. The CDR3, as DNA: TGTGCCAGCCGGGACAGGGGGCCTTCTGGAAACACCATATATTTT. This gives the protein CASRDRGPSGNTIYF.